One sample yielded the 26 T cell receptor beta chains listed below, sequenced in a study of glioma-infiltrating T cells. Amplification of TCR alpha and beta CDR3 regions from RNA used iRepertoire nested multiplex PCR. MiXCR, run by TCRdb on the multiplex PCR reads, gives a single entry per CDR3 protein. This sample has 150,000 to 200,000 distinct CDR3 sequences, with over 40% found just once. Source material: glioma tissue, nonneoplastic brain tissue, or PBMCs (not recorded which). The receptor source for this set is a human donor with low-grade glioma or glioblastoma, undergoing nonglioma brain surgery, or in good health (not recorded which).

CDR3 residues: CASSPQGVAEQYF. In nucleotides, the CDR3 is TGTGCCAGCAGCCCCCAGGGTGTAGCCGAGCAGTACTTC. J is TRBJ2-7 and V is TRBV4-2; a weak D match, TRBD1 (5 bases). This CDR3 region has 13 residues. Between the trimmed V and J ends, which lost 4 bases and 6 bases, there was a span of 13 bases. Germline lookup yields CDR1 LGHNA and CDR2 YNFKEQ.

This clonotype was observed at least ten times. The rearrangement joins TRBV28 to TRBJ1-5; D is undetermined. This CDR3 has 16 residues. The V gene lost 3 bases and the J gene lost 3 bases, with 15 bases spanning the gap. Germline V gives CDR1 MDHEN, CDR2 SYDVKM. The CDR3: CASSLGGSSLNQPQHF. The DNA of the CDR3 is TGTGCCAGCAGTTTGGGTGGATCCTCGCTCAATCAGCCCCAGCATTTT.

This clonotype turned up a few times. This rearrangement joins TRBV11-2 to TRBJ2-7; no clear D. This CDR3 region has 13 residues. CDR1 is SGHAT, CDR2 FQNNGV, per germline. The V end lost 1 base, the J end lost 4 bases, and 8 bases lay between the germline ends. CDR3 DNA: TGTGCCAGCAGCTTAGCCCCCAGGTACGAGCAGTACTTC. As protein: CASSLAPRYEQYF.

This clonotype showed up many times. The gene calls are TRBV18 and TRBJ2-3; D is uncertain. With 4 bases removed from V and 2 bases from J, the gap between germline ends came to 10 bases. CDR3 length: 14 residues. Germline CDR1 KGHSH, CDR2 LQKENI. In nucleotides, the CDR3 is TGTGCCAGCTCACTTGGGTTTTCCACAGATACGCAGTATTTT. Amino acids: CASSLGFSTDTQYF.

This clonotype was counted only a few times. V and J are TRBV7-8 and TRBJ1-6, with D possibly TRBD1 on 5 matching bases. The V and J ends lost 3 bases and 14 bases respectively, with 29 bases between them. This CDR3 has 18 amino acids. CDR1 is SGHVS and CDR2 is FQNEAQ in the germline V gene. The CDR3 sequence: CASSLGRGRQRSLSALHF. CDR3 DNA sequence: TGTGCCAGCAGCTTGGGACGGGGCAGACAAAGATCCCTTTCGGCCCTCCACTTT.

Of note for this clonotype: Its ends do not fully match the called genes, so a read error is possible. In DNA form, the CDR3 reads TGTGCCAGCAGCTTAGTTGAGCTGGATACGCATTATTTT. Translated, it gives CASSLVELDTHYF. V gene TRBV7-9 combines with J gene TRBJ2-3, with D hard to call. This CDR3 has 13 residues. Germline CDR1 and CDR2: SEHNR and FQNEAQ (reference sequence).

This sequence joins TRBV4-1 and TRBJ2-5; the match to TRBD2 covers 12 bases. The ends lost 6 bases at V and 2 bases at J; junction bases unmatched: 7. There are 16 residues in the CDR3. Per the germline V gene, CDR1 is MGHRA and CDR2 is YSYEKL. CDR3 nucleotide sequence: TGCGCCAGCAGGCCGACTAGCGGGAGACATCAAGAGACCCAGTACTTC. This codes for CASRPTSGRHQETQYF.

This clonotype occurred many times. The chain has TRBV6-6 and TRBJ2-1; no definite D call. This CDR3 has 16 amino acids. Looked up from germline, CDR1 is MNHNY and CDR2 is SVGAGI (reference sequence). Between the trimmed V and J ends, which lost 0 bases and 0 bases, there was a span of 9 bases. The CDR3 loop is CASSYSSPSSYNEQFF. The CDR3 DNA sequence: TGTGCCAGCAGTTACTCTTCCCCGAGCTCCTACAATGAGCAGTTCTTC.

This clonotype was found many times. This chain connects TRBV6-1 to TRBJ2-5; D might be TRBD1 (5 bases). V was cut by 2 bases and J by 5 bases, with 12 bases left in between. CDR3 size: 14 residues. The germline V gene has CDR1 MNHNS and CDR2 SASEGT. The CDR3 reads CASSENRGRETQYF. DNA for the CDR3: TGTGCCAGCAGTGAAAATAGGGGAAGGGAGACCCAGTACTTC.

A word on this clonotype: One end of the junction is discordant with germline, which a read error may explain. The chain is built from TRBV27 and TRBJ1-1; 8 bases line up with TRBD1. Germline CDR1 and CDR2: MNHEY and SMNVEV (reference sequence). This CDR3 contains 13 residues. The CDR3 region has the DNA TGTGCCAGCACTTTACAGGGGGTGACTGAAGCTTTCTTT. Its translation: CASTLQGVTEAFF.

The chain recombines TRBV2 with TRBJ2-5, with D perhaps matching TRBD2 (5 bases). Germline V gene sequence: CDR1 SNHLY, CDR2 FYNNEI. V lost 3 bases and J 4 bases, leaving 12 bases between the germline ends. The CDR3 extends over 14 amino acids. The CDR3, as DNA: TGTGCCAGCAGTGATCGTCGGGATGGAGAGACCCAGTACTTC. Protein sequence: CASSDRRDGETQYF. The whole variable domain, remainder taken from reference TRBV2 and TRBJ2-5, is EPEVTQTPSHQVTQMGQEVILRCVPISNHLYFYWYRQILGQKVEFLVSFYNNEISEKSEIFDDQFSVERPDGSNFTLKIRSTKLEDSAMYFCASSDRRDGETQYFGPGTRLLVL.

This clonotype was found many times. The V gene is TRBV20-1, the J gene TRBJ1-6; possibly TRBD1 for D (5 bases). The CDR3 length is 17 residues. Trimming stripped 4 bases from V and 0 bases from J, with 16 bases between. Germline CDR1 and CDR2: DFQATT and SNEGSKA (reference sequence). The CDR3 here is CSATDGDEDSYNSPLHF. In DNA, the CDR3 is TGCAGTGCTACGGATGGGGACGAAGACTCCTATAATTCACCCCTCCACTTT.

To note about this clonotype: Just one base apart from a much larger clone, this may be a read error. The chain has TRBV7-2 and TRBJ2-5; D is tentatively TRBD1 or TRBD2 (5 bases each). This CDR3 spans 11 amino acids. Per germline, CDR1 SGHTA and CDR2 FQGNSA. CDR3 nucleotides: TGTGCCAGGTGGAGAGGGGAGACCAAGTACTTC. It is translated as CARWRGETKYF. Based on the CDR3 plus reference TRBV7-2 and TRBJ2-5, the full variable domain is GAGVSQSPSNKVTEKGKDVELRCDPISGHTALYWYRQSLGQGLEFLIYFQGNSAPDKSGLPSDRFSAERTGGSVSTLTIQRTQQEDSAVYLCARWRGETKYFGPGTRLLVL.

This clonotype has more than one count but fewer than ten. This may be a read error, as it is one base from a much larger clone. The genes are TRBV24-1 and TRBJ1-1, with TRBD1 matching over 8 bases. CDR1 is KGHDR, CDR2 SFDVKD, per germline. This CDR3 has 15 amino acids. In DNA form, the CDR3 reads TGTGCCACCAGTGGCAGCGACAGGGGAATTACTGAAGCTTCCTTT. It encodes CATSGSDRGITEASF.

J is TRBJ2-1 and V is TRBV12-3 or TRBV12-4; D is unresolved. The CDR3 consists of 14 residues. Between the trimmed V and J ends, which lost 7 bases and 3 bases, there was a span of 13 bases. The chain's CDR3 is CASNQGLNYNEQFF. CDR3 bases: TGTGCCAGCAACCAAGGCCTTAACTACAATGAGCAGTTCTTC.

The chain is built from TRBV11-2 and TRBJ2-1, with D perhaps given as TRBD1 or TRBD2 (6 bases each). The CDR3 totals 14 residues. Germline CDR1 is SGHAT and CDR2 is FQNNGV. Trimming left V 1 base short and J 8 bases short, with 12 bases between. CDR3 loop: CASSLAPGGDEQFF. Here the CDR3 DNA reads TGTGCCAGCAGCTTAGCCCCCGGGGGCGATGAGCAGTTCTTC.

This clonotype showed up many times. The chain couples TRBV2 to TRBJ2-3; TRBD2 is a possible D gene (5 bases). Trimming shortened V by 5 bases and J by 0 bases, and 9 bases separated the two germline ends. There are 14 residues in the CDR3. The germline CDR1 and CDR2 sequences are SNHLY and FYNNEI. The CDR3 loop reads CASSPGLSTDTQYF. The DNA for the CDR3 is TGTGCCAGCAGTCCTGGACTGAGCACAGATACGCAGTATTTT.

This clonotype has a count of ten or more. The chain combines TRBV4-1 with TRBJ1-5; D is unresolved. This CDR3 contains 15 residues. Germline CDR1 is MGHRA and CDR2 is YSYEKL. Deletions cut 1 base from V and 5 bases from J, with 12 bases between. The CDR3 region is CASSQVGVVDQPQHF. The CDR3 nucleotides read TGCGCCAGCAGCCAAGTTGGTGTCGTGGATCAGCCCCAGCATTTT.

This chain links TRBV3-1 with TRBJ1-1; no clear D. The CDR3 is made up of 14 amino acids. The V gene's germline CDR1 is LGHDT and CDR2 YNNKEL (reference sequence). V was trimmed by 1 base and J by 3 bases, leaving 9 bases between them. The CDR3 protein is CASSQGGEDTEAFF. In DNA form, the CDR3 reads TGTGCCAGCAGCCAAGGCGGAGAGGACACTGAAGCTTTCTTT. Using reference TRBV3-1 and TRBJ1-1 for the parts outside the CDR3, the full variable domain is DTAVSQTPKYLVTQMGNDKSIKCEQNLGHDTMYWYKQDSKKFLKIMFSYNNKELIINETVPNRFSPKSPDKAHLNLHINSLELGDSAVYFCASSQGGEDTEAFFGQGTRLTVV.

In regard to this clonotype: Germline and junction disagree at one end, which may indicate a read error. CDR3 nucleotide sequence: TGTGCCAGCAGTTACTTGACGGACGGGTTCCTCAATCAGCCCAAGCATTTT. As protein: CASSYLTDGFLNQPKHF. V gene TRBV6-2 or TRBV6-3 combines with J gene TRBJ1-5; D uncertain. CDR3 length: 17 amino acids. Germline V gives CDR1 MNHEY, CDR2 SVGEGT.

J is TRBJ2-2 and V is TRBV5-1; D remains ambiguous. Germline V gives CDR1 SGHRS, CDR2 YFSETQ. CDR3 size: 16 residues. With 0 bases removed from V and 4 bases from J, the gap between germline ends came to 13 bases. The CDR3 sequence: CASSLVPTSGTGELFF. The CDR3 DNA reads as TGCGCCAGCAGCTTGGTTCCGACAAGTGGCACCGGGGAGCTGTTTTTT.

This clonotype was recorded many times. The rearrangement links TRBV28 to TRBJ1-4; 7 bases fit TRBD1. The V segment lost 5 bases and the J segment 3 bases; nucleotides outside the gene matches: 9. The CDR3 is made up of 16 amino acids. CDR1 and CDR2 (germline): MDHEN, SYDVKM. In DNA form, the CDR3 reads TGTGCCAGCAGTCTCTGGGAGGGGGCTTCTAATGAAAAACTGTTTTTT. Its protein product is CASSLWEGASNEKLFF. The whole variable domain, filled in from reference TRBV28 and TRBJ1-4, reads DVKVTQSSRYLVKRTGEKVFLECVQDMDHENMFWYRQDPGLGLRLIYFSYDVKMKEKGDIPEGYSVSREKKERFSLILESASTNQTSMYLCASSLWEGASNEKLFFGSGTQLSVL.

On this clonotype itself: A read error may explain this, as a much larger clone is one base away. The chain couples TRBV20-1 to TRBJ2-7, with 14 bases aligning to TRBD2. The CDR3 contains 15 residues. V lost 5 bases and J lost 2; bases outside the gene matches: 5. CDR1 and CDR2 from the germline V gene are DFQATT and SNEGSKA (reference sequence). The CDR3, as DNA: TGCAGTGCTCGGACTAGCGGGAGGTGGACCTACGAGCAGTACTTC. Residues: CSARTSGRWTYEQYF.

The chain combines TRBV7-3 with TRBJ2-3; D unclear. V dropped 1 base and J dropped 10 bases, with 9 bases sitting between them. This CDR3 spans 12 amino acids. Germline V CDR1 and CDR2: SGHTA, FQGTGA. The CDR3 loop reads CASSLSDEAQYF. Here the CDR3 DNA reads TGTGCCAGCAGCTTAAGTGATGAGGCGCAGTATTTT.

This clonotype came up many times. The gene calls are TRBV12-3 or TRBV12-4 and TRBJ1-1; D is uncertain. V lost 8 bases to trimming and J lost 4 bases, with 11 bases between them. The CDR3 consists of 12 residues. The CDR3 here is CASRRGGTEAFF. CDR3 nucleotides: TGTGCCAGCCGCCGGGGTGGCACTGAAGCTTTCTTT.

This clonotype has a count of ten or more. This sequence joins TRBV7-8 and TRBJ1-1, with D possibly matching TRBD1 (5 bases). This CDR3 is 12 amino acids long. The germline V gene encodes CDR1 SGHVS and CDR2 FQNEAQ. Trimming stripped 4 bases from V and 3 bases from J, with 6 bases between. CDR3 in amino acids: CASSWGDTEAFF. The CDR3 DNA sequence: TGTGCCAGCAGCTGGGGGGACACTGAAGCTTTCTTT.